This TCR beta chain was sequenced for a study of shared T cell receptors in the human thymus. Between the trimmed V and J ends, which lost 1 base and 7 bases, there was a span of 10 bases. This CDR3 is 13 amino acids long. Germline V gene data show CDR1 as SNHLY and CDR2 as FYNNEI. Profiled with immunoSEQ multiplex PCR; TCRdb holds only in-frame clones, not every one. The data contain 720,000 or so clones, approximately 85% of them singletons. These data are also associated with another study on human thymus T cells. From that report: Corrective surgery for congenital heart defects was being performed on the healthy Finnish infants who served as donors. Corrective heart surgery yielded resections, and these provided the thymus tissue. What appeared biased in thymic and blood repertoires was the usage of V and J genes.

This sequence joins TRBV2 and TRBJ1-2; weak D call: TRBD1 (5 bases). The sequenced sample consisted of thymocytes. The sequence was collected from a girl less than two years old with a congenital heart defect. CDR3 sequence reads: CASSEGRVGGYTF. CDR3 sequence (DNA): TGTGCCAGCAGTGAAGGCAGGGTGGGTGGCTACACCTTC.